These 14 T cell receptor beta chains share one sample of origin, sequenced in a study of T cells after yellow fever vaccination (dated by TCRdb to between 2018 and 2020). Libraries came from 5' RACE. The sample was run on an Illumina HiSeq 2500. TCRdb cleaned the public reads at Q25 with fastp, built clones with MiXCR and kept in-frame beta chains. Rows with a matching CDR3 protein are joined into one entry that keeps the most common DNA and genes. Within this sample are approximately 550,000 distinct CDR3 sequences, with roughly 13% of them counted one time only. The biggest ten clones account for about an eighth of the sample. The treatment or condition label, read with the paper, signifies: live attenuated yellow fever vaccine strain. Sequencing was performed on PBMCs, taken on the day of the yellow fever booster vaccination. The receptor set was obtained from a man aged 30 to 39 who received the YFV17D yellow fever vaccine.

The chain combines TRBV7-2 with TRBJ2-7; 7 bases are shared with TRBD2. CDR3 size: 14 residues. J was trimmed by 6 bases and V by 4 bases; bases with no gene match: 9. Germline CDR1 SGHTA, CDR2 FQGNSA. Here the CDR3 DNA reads TGTGCCAGCAGCTCCCAGCGAGGGGAGGGCGAGCAGTACTTC. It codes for CASSSQRGEGEQYF.

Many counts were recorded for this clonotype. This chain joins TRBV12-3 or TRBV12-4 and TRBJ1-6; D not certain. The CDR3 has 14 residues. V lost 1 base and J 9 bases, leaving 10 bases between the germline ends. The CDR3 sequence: CASSLGESSSPLHF. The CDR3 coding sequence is TGTGCCAGCAGTTTAGGGGAATCCAGTTCACCCCTCCACTTT.

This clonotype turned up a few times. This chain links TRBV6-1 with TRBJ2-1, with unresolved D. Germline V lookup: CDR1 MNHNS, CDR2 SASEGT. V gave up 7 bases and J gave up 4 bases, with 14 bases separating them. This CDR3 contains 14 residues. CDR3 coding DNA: TGTGCCAGCACTGCCGGCCGGTCGTACAATGAGCAGTTCTTC. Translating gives CASTAGRSYNEQFF.

The CDR3 coding sequence is TGTGCCAGCTCACCGCAGCTAGCGGGAAACACCGGGGAGCTGTTTTTT. Protein: CASSPQLAGNTGELFF. The V and J genes are TRBV18 and TRBJ2-2; the match to TRBD2 covers 9 bases. The trim removed 3 bases at V and 2 bases at J, leaving 4 bases unmatched. The CDR3 loop spans 16 amino acids. Germline loops: CDR1 KGHSH, CDR2 LQKENI.

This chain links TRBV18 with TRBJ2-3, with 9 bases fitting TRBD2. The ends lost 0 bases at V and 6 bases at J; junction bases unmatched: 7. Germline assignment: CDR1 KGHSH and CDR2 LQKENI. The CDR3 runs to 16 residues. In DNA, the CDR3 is TGTGCCAGCTCACCACCTAGCGGGAGTCTAGGGGATACGCAGTATTTT. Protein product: CASSPPSGSLGDTQYF.

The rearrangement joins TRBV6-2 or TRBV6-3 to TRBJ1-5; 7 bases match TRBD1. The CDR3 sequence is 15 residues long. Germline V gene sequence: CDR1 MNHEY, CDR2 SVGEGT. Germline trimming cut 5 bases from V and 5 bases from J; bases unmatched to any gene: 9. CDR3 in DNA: TGTGCCAGCAGTCGAACAGGGGACCGGTATCAGCCCCAGCATTTT. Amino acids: CASSRTGDRYQPQHF.

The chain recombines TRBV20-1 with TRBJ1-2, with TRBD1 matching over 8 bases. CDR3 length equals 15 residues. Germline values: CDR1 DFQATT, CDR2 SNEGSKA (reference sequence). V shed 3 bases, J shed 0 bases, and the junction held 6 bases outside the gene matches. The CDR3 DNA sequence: TGCAGTGCTAGCCCGGACAGGGAAGCTAACTATGGCTACACCTTC. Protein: CSASPDREANYGYTF.

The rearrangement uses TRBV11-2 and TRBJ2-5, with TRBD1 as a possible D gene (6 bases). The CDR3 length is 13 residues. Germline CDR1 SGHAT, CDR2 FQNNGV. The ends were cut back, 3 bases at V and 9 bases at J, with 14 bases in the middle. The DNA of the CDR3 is TGTGCCAGCAGCTTCGCCATGGGGGCTGCCCAGTACTTC. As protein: CASSFAMGAAQYF.

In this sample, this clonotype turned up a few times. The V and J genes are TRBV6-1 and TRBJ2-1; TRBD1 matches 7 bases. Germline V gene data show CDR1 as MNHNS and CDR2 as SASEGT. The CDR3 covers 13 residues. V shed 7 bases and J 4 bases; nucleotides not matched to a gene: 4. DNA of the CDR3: TGTGCCAGCAACCCGACAGGGTACAATGAGCAGTTCTTC. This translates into CASNPTGYNEQFF.

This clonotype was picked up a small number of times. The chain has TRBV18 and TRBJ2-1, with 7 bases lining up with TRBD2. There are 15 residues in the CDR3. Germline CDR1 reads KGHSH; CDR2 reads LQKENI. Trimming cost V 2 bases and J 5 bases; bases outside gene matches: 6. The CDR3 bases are TGTGCCAGCTCACCAGTGGGAGGGTCGGACAATGAGCAGTTCTTC. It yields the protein CASSPVGGSDNEQFF.

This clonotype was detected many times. The CDR3 protein is CASSLSSGSYEQYF. The CDR3 bases are TGTGCCAGCAGTTTATCTAGCGGGAGTTACGAGCAGTACTTC. V is TRBV12-3 or TRBV12-4 and J is TRBJ2-7, with 10 bases identical to TRBD2. CDR3 length equals 14 residues. Germline trimming cut 2 bases from V and 4 bases from J; bases unmatched to any gene: 2.

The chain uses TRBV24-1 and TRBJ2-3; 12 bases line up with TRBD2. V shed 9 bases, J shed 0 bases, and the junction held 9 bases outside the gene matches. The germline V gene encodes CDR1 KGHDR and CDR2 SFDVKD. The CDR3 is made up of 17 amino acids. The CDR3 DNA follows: TGTGCCACCGGCCTAGCGGGAGGGCCAGGAAGCACAGATACGCAGTATTTT. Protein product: CATGLAGGPGSTDTQYF.

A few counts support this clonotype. CDR3 region: CASSLTLGRGQNTGELFF. In DNA form, the CDR3 reads TGTGCCAGCAGCTTAACCCTCGGGAGGGGCCAAAACACCGGGGAGCTGTTTTTT. This chain links TRBV11-1 with TRBJ2-2; 8 bases line up with TRBD2. CDR3 length: 18 amino acids. CDR1 and CDR2 from the germline V gene are SGHAT and FQDESV (reference sequence). Trimming at V came to 2 bases and at J to 2 bases, leaving 10 bases not matched to a gene.

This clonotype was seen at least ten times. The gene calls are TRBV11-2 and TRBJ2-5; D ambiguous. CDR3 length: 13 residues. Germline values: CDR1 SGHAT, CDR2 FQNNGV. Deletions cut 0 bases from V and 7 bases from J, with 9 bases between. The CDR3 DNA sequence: TGTGCCAGCAGCTTAGAGGTCTGGGGGACCCAGTACTTC. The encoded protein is CASSLEVWGTQYF.